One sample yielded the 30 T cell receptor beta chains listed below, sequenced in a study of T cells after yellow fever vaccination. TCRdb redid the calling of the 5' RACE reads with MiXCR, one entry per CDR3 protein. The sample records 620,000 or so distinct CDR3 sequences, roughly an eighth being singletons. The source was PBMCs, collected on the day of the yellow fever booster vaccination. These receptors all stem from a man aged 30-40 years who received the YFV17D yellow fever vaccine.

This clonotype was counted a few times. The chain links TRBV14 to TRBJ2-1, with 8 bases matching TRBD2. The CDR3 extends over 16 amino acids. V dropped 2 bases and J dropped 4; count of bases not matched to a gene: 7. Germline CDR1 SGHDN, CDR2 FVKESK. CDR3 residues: CASSQLTSGVYNEQFF. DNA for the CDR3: TGTGCCAGCAGCCAACTTACTAGCGGAGTATACAATGAGCAGTTCTTC.

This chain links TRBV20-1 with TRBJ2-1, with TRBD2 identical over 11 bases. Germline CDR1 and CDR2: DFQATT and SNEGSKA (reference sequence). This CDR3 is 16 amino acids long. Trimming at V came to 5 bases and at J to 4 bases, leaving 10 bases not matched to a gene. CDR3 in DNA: TGCAGTGCTCTGAATACCGGGACTAGCGGTTACAATGAGCAGTTCTTC. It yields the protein CSALNTGTSGYNEQFF.

For the CDR3, the DNA is TGCGCCAGCAGCTTGGATCCAAAATCCTACGAGCAGTACTTC. This encodes CASSLDPKSYEQYF. V gene TRBV5-1 combines with J gene TRBJ2-7; D is uncertain. This CDR3 comprises 14 residues. V was clipped by 0 bases and J by 1 base, with 8 bases between them. Germline V gene data show CDR1 as SGHRS and CDR2 as YFSETQ.

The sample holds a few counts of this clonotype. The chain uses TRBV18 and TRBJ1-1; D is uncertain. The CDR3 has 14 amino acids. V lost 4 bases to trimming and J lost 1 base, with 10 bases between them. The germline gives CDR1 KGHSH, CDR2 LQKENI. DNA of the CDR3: TGTGCCAGCTCACGGACCAACGGGAACACTGAAGCTTTCTTT. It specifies CASSRTNGNTEAFF. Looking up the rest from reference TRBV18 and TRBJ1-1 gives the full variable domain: NAGVMQNPRHLVRRRGQEARLRCSPMKGHSHVYWYRQLPEEGLKFMVYLQKENIIDESGMPKERFSAEFPKEGPSILRIQQVVRGDSAAYFCASSRTNGNTEAFFGQGTRLTVV.

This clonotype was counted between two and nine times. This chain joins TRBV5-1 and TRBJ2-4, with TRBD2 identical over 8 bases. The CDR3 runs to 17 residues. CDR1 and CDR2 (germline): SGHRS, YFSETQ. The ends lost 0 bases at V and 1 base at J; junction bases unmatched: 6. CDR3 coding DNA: TGCGCCAGCAGCTTGGAGGTAGCGGGAAGGGCCAAAAACATTCAGTACTTC. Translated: CASSLEVAGRAKNIQYF.

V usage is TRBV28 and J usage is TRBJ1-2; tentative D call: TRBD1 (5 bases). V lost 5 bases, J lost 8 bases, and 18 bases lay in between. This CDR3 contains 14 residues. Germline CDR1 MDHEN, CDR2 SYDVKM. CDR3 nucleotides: TGTGCCAGCAGTAATACAGTAGGGGCTCGAGGCTACACCTTC. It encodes CASSNTVGARGYTF.

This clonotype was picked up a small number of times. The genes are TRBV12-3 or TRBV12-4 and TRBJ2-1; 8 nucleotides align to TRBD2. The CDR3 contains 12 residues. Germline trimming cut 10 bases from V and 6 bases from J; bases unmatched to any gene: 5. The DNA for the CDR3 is TGTGCCACCGGGGGGGGCCTCAATGAGCAGTTCTTC. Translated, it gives CATGGGLNEQFF.

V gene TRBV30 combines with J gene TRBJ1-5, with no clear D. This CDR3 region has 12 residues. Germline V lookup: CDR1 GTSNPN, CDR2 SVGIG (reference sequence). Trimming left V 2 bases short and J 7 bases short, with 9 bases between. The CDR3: CAWSLGRQPQHF. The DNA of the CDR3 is TGTGCCTGGAGTCTAGGGAGGCAGCCCCAGCATTTT.

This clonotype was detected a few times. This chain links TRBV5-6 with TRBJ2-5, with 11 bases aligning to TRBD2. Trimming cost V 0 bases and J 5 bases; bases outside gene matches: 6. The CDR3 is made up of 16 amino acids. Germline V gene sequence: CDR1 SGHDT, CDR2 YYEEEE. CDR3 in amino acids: CASSLGLAGSGETQYF. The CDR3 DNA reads TGTGCCAGCAGCTTGGGACTAGCGGGAAGCGGGGAGACCCAGTACTTC.

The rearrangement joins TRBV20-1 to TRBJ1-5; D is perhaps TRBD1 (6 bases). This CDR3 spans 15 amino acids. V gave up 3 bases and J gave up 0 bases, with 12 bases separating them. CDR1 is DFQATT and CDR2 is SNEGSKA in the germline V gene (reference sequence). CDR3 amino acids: CSASRGWDSNQPQHF. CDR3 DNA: TGCAGTGCTAGTAGGGGGTGGGATAGCAATCAGCCCCAGCATTTT.

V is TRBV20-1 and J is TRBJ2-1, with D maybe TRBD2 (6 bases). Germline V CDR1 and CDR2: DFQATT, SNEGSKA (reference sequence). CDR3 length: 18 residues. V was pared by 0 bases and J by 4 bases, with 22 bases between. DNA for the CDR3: TGCAGTGCTAGAGATCTAGTCTCAGGGAGGACTTCATACAATGAGCAGTTCTTC. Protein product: CSARDLVSGRTSYNEQFF.

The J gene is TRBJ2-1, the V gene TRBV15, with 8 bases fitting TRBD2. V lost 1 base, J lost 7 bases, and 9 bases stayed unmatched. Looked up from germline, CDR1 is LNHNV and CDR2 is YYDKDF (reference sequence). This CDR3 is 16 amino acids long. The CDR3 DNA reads TGTGCCACCAGCAGAGTGGGGTCTAGCGGGCTGAATGAGCAGTTCTTC. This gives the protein CATSRVGSSGLNEQFF.

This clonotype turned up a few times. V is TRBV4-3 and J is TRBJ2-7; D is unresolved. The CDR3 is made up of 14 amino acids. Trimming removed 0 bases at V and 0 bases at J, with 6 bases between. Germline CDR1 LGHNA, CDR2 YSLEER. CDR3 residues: CASSQESVSYEQYF. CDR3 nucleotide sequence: TGCGCCAGCAGCCAAGAGTCAGTCTCCTACGAGCAGTACTTC.

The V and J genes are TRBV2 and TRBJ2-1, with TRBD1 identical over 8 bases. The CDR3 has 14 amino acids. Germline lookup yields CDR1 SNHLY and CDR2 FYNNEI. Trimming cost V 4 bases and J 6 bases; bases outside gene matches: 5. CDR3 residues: CASSVQGAFNEQFF. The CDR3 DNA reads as TGTGCCAGCAGTGTTCAGGGGGCTTTCAATGAGCAGTTCTTC.

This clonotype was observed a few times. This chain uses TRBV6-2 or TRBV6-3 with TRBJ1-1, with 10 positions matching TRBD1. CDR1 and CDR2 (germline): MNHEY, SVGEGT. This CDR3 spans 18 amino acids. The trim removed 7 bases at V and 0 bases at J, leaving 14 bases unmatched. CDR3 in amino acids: CASIRYPGTGVMNTEAFF. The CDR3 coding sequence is TGTGCCAGCATCCGATACCCCGGGACAGGGGTAATGAACACTGAAGCTTTCTTT.

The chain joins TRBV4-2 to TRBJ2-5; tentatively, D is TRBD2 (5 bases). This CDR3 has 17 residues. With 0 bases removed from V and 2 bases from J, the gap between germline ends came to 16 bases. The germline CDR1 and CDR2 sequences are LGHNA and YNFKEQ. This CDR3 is CASSQDASGGEQETQYF. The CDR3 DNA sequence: TGTGCCAGCAGCCAAGACGCCAGTGGAGGAGAACAAGAGACCCAGTACTTC.

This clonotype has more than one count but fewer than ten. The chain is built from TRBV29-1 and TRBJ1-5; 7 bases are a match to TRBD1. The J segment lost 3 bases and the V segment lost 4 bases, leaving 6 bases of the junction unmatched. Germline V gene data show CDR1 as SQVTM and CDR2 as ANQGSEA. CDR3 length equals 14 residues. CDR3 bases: TGCAGCGTTGGCGGGACAGACCTCAATCAGCCCCAGCATTTT. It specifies CSVGGTDLNQPQHF.

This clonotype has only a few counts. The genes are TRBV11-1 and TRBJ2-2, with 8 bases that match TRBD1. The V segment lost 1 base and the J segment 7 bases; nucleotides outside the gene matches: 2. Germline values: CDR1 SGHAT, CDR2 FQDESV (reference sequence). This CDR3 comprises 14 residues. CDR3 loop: CASSLGTGRGELFF. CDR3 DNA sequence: TGTGCCAGCAGCTTAGGGACAGGGCGCGGGGAGCTGTTTTTT.

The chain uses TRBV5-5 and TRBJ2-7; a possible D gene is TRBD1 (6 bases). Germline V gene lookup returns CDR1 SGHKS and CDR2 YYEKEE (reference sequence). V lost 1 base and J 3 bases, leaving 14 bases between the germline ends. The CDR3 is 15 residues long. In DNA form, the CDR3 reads TGTGCCAGCAGCTTGTACACAGGGCAGAGCTACGAGCAGTACTTC. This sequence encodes CASSLYTGQSYEQYF. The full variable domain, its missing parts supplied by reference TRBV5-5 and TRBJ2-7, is DAGVTQSPTHLIKTRGQQVTLRCSPISGHKSVSWYQQVLGQGPQFIFQYYEKEERGRGNFPDRFSARQFPNYSSELNVNALLLGDSALYLCASSLYTGQSYEQYFGPGTRLTVT.

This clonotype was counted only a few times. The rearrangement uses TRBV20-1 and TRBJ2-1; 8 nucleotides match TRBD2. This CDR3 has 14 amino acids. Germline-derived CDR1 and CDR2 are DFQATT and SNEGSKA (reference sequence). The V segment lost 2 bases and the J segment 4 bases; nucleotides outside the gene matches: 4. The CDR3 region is CSARMAGGYNEQFF. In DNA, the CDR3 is TGCAGTGCTAGAATGGCGGGAGGTTACAATGAGCAGTTCTTC.

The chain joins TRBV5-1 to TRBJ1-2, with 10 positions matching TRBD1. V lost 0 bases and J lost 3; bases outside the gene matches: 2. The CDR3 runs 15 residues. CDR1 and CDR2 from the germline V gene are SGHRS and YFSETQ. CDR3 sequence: CASSLGGQGDYGYTF. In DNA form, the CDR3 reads TGCGCCAGCAGCTTGGGTGGACAGGGGGACTATGGCTACACCTTC.

The CDR3 here is CSVSGALESDTQYF. The DNA for the CDR3 is TGCAGTGTCTCGGGAGCATTGGAGTCAGATACGCAGTATTTT. V usage is TRBV20-1 and J usage is TRBJ2-3; a possible D gene is TRBD2 (6 bases). The CDR3 contains 14 residues. Germline CDR1 reads DFQATT; CDR2 reads SNEGSKA (reference sequence). The V gene lost 7 bases and the J gene lost 4 bases, with 18 bases spanning the gap.

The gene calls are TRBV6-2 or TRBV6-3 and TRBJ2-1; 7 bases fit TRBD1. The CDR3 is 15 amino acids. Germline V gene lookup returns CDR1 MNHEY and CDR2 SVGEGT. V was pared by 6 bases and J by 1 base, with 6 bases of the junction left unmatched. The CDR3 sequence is CASRIRGSSYNEQFF. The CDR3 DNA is TGTGCCAGCAGAATCAGGGGGTCGTCCTACAATGAGCAGTTCTTC.

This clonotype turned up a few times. Here the CDR3 reads CASSARQGETGELFF. The CDR3 coding sequence is TGTGCCAGCAGCGCGAGACAGGGGGAAACCGGGGAGCTGTTTTTT. The chain uses TRBV9 and TRBJ2-2, with TRBD1 matching over 9 bases. This CDR3 contains 15 residues. The germline V gene has CDR1 SGDLS and CDR2 YYNGEE. Trimming cost V 3 bases and J 5 bases; bases outside gene matches: 5.

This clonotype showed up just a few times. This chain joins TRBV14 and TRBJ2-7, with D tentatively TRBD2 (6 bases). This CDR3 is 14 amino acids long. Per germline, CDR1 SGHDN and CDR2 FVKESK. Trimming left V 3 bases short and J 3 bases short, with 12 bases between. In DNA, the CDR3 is TGTGCCAGCAGCCATTCGGGGGACGGCTACGAGCAGTACTTC. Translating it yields CASSHSGDGYEQYF.

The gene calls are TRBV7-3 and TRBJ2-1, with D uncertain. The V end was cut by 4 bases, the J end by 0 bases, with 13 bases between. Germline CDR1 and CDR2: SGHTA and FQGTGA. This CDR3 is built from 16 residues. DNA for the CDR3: TGTGCCAGCAGCTCCACTACCGCCCGCTCCTACAATGAGCAGTTCTTC. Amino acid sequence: CASSSTTARSYNEQFF. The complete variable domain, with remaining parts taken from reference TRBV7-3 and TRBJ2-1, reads GAGVSQTPSNKVTEKGKYVELRCDPISGHTALYWYRQSLGQGPEFLIYFQGTGAADDSGLPNDRFFAVRPEGSVSTLKIQRTERGDSAVYLCASSSTTARSYNEQFFGPGTRLTVL.

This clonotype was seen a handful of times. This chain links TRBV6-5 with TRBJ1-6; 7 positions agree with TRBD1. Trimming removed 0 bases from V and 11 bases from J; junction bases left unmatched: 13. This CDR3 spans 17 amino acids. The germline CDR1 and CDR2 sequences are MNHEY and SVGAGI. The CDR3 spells CASSYSTGETSFTPLHF. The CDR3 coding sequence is TGTGCCAGCAGTTACTCTACAGGGGAGACCTCCTTTACACCCCTCCACTTT.

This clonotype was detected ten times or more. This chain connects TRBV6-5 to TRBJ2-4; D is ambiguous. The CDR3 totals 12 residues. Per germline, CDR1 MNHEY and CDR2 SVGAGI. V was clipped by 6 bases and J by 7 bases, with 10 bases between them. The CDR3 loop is CASSPSGNIQYF. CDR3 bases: TGTGCCAGCAGCCCCTCCGGGAACATTCAGTACTTC.

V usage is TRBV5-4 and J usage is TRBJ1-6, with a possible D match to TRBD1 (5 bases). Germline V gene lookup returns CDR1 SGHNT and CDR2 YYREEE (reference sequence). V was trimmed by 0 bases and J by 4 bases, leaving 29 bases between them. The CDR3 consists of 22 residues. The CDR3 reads CASSLASPPGRASHLYNSPLHF. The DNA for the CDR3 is TGTGCCAGCAGCTTGGCCAGTCCCCCGGGCAGGGCGTCGCACTTGTATAATTCACCCCTCCACTTT.

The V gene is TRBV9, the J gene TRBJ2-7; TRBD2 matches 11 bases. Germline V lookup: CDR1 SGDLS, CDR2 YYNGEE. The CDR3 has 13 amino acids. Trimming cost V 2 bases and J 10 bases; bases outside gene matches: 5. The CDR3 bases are TGTGCCAGCAGCGTTGGGACTAGCGGAAATCAGTACTTC. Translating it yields CASSVGTSGNQYF. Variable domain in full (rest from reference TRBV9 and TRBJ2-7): DSGVTQTPKHLITATGQRVTLRCSPRSGDLSVYWYQQSLDQGLQFLIQYYNGEERAKGNILERFSAQQFPDLHSELNLSSLELGDSALYFCASSVGTSGNQYFGPGTRLTVT.